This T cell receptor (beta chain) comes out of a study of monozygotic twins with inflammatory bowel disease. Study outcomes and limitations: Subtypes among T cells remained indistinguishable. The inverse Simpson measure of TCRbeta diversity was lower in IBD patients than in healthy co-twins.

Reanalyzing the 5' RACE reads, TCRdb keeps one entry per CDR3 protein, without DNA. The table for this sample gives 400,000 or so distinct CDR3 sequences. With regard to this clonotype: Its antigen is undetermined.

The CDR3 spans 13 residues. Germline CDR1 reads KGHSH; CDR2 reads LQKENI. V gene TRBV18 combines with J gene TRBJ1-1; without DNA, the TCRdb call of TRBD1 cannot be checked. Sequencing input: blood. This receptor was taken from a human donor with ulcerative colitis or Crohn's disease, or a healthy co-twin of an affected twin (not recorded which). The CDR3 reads CASSGTEDTEAFF.